This TCR beta chain is from a study of beta chain features in type 1 diabetes. With 7 bases clipped from V and 0 bases from J, the junction kept 6 bases outside the gene matches. This CDR3 region has 16 residues. Per germline, CDR1 SQVTM and CDR2 ANQGSEA. The sequenced template was cDNA made from the entire isolated RNA. For naive, central memory and regulatory T cell samples, reads averaged around 3.6 million. Assay: immunoSEQ multiplex PCR; the TCRdb copy retains only in-frame clones and omits some. The data show about 340,000 clones, roughly 13% seen once. Markers CD45RO/CCR7/CD25/CD127/CD95/CD27 served to sort CD4+ naive, central memory, regulatory and stem cell-like memory cells. Findings of the study overall: There was a moderate but significant shortening of TCRB CDR3s in all four CD4+ subsets of Type 1 diabetes patients. PCR might favor shorter templates, equally in patients and controls.

This clone was found a few times. Its antigen is still unknown. The sequencing sample was made of naive CD4+ T cells from blood. This TCR came from a woman under 30 with type 1 diabetes. V is TRBV29-1 and J is TRBJ2-3, with 14 positions matching TRBD2. This chain's CDR3 is CSAGTSGGASTDTQYF. CDR3 DNA sequence: TGCAGCGCCGGGACTAGCGGGGGTGCTAGCACAGATACGCAGTATTTT.